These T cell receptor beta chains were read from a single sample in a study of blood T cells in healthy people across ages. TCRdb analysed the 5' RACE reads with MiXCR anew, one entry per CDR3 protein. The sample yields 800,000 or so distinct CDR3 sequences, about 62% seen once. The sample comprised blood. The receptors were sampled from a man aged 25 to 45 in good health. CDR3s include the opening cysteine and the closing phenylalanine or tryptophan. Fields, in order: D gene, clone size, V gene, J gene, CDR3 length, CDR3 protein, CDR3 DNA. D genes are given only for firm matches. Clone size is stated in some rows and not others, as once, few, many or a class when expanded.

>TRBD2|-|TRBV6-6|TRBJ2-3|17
CASSSPGLAGTTDTQYF
TGTGCCAGCAGTAGCCCGGGACTAGCGGGGACTACAGATACGCAGTATTTT
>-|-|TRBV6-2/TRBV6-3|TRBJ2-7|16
CASSSPMDLASYEQYF
TGTGCCAGCAGTTCCCCTATGGACTTGGCAAGCTACGAGCAGTACTTC
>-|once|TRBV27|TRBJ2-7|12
CAIGAPHREQYF
TGTGCCATTGGGGCCCCGCACCGCGAGCAGTACTTC
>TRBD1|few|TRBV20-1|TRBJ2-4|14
CSASPGQGPDIQYF
TGCAGTGCTAGCCCCGGACAGGGTCCGGACATTCAGTACTTC
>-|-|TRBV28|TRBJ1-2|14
CASSLFDSPYGYTF
TGTGCCAGCAGTTTATTTGACTCTCCCTATGGCTACACCTTC
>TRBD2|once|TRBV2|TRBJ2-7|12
CASMGLAGEQYF
TGTGCCAGCATGGGACTAGCGGGCGAGCAGTACTTC
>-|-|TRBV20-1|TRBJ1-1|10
CRGNTAEAFF
TGCAGGGGGAACACCGCTGAAGCTTTCTTT
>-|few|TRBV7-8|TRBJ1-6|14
CASSLTQSDSPLHF
TGTGCCAGCAGCTTAACCCAGTCGGATTCACCCCTCCACTTT
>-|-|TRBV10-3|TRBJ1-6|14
CAIKVQGSNSPLHF
TGTGCCATCAAGGTTCAGGGGTCCAATTCACCCCTCCACTTT
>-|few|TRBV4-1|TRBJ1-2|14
CASSPIGGAYGYTF
TGCGCCAGCAGCCCGATAGGGGGGGCATATGGCTACACCTTC
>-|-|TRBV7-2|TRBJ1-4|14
CASSPRRGGEKLFF
TGTGCCAGCAGCCCCCGACGGGGGGGTGAAAAACTGTTTTTT
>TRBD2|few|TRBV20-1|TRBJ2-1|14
CSASGTRSYNEQFF
TGCAGTGCTTCCGGGACTAGATCCTACAATGAGCAGTTCTTC
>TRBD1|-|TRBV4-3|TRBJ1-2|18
CASSLQFSGTGGSDGYTF
TGCGCCAGCAGCCTCCAATTCTCCGGGACAGGGGGCTCGGATGGCTACACCTTC
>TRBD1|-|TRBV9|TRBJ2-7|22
CASSANRDSGLTTREGFYEQYF
TGTGCCAGCAGCGCGAACCGGGACAGTGGCTTGACGACTCGCGAAGGGTTTTACGAGCAGTACTTC
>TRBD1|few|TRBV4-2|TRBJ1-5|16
CASSQDADRGLQPQHF
TGTGCCAGCAGCCAAGATGCGGACAGGGGGCTTCAGCCCCAGCATTTT